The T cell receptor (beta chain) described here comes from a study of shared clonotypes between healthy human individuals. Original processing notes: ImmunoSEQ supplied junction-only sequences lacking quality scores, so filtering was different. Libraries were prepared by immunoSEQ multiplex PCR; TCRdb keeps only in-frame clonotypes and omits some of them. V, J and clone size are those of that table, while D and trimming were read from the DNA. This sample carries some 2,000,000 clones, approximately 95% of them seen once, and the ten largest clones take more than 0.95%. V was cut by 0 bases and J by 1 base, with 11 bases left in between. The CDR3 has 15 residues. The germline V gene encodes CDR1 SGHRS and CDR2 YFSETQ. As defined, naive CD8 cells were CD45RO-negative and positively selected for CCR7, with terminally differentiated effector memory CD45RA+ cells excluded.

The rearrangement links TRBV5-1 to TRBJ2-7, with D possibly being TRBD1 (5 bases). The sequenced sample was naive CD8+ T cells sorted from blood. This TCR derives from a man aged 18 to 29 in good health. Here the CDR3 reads CASSLAPAGSYEQYF. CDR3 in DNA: TGCGCCAGCAGCTTGGCACCGGCAGGGTCCTACGAGCAGTACTTC.